Here is one T cell receptor beta chain with its context. Unmatched junction bases numbered 4, after V lost 1 base and J lost 5 bases. This CDR3 is 14 amino acids long. Germline lookup yields CDR1 SGHVS and CDR2 FNYEAQ. Some clones are missing from TCRdb's copy, which holds only in-frame ones; the method was immunoSEQ multiplex PCR. The sample has approximately 180,000 clones, about 83% seen once; the top ten hold 1.4% to 1.5%. The sample is drawn from a study of cytomegalovirus exposure and HLA in healthy donors. This sequence was found in a woman aged 18-29 years in good health and CMV-seronegative. The chain couples TRBV7-6 to TRBJ2-5, with TRBD1 identical over 7 bases. Sequencing used PBMCs. The CDR3 region is CASSLVNRGETQYF. The DNA of the CDR3 is TGTGCCAGCAGCTTAGTGAACAGGGGCGAGACCCAGTACTTC.